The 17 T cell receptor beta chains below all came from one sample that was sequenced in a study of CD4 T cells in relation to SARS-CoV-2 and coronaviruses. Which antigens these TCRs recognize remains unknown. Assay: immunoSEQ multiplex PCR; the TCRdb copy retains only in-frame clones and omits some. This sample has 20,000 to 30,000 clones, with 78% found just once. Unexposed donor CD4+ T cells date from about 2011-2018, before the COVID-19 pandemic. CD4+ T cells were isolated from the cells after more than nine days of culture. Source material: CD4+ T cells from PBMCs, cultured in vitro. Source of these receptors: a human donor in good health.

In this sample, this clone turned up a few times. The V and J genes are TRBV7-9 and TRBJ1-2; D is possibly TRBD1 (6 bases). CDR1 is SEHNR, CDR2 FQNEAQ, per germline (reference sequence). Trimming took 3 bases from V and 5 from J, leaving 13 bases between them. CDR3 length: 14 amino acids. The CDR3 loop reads CASSLGNTGYGYTF. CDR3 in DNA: TGTGCCAGCAGCTTGGGGAATACAGGGTATGGCTACACCTTC.

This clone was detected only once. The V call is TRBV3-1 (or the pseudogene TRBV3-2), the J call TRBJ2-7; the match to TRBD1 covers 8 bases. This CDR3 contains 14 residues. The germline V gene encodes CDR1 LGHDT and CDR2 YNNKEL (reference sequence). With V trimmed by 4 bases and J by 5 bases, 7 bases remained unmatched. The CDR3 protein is CASSLGTGSNEQYF. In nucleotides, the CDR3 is TGTGCCAGCAGCCTCGGGACAGGTTCGAACGAGCAGTACTTC.

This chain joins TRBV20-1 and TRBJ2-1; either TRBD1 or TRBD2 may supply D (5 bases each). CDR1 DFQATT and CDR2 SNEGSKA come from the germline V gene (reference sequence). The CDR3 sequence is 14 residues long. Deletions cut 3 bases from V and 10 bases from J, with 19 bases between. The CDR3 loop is CSASRTGPKSEQFF. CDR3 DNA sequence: TGCAGTGCTAGTCGGACGGGGCCGAAAAGCGAGCAGTTCTTC.

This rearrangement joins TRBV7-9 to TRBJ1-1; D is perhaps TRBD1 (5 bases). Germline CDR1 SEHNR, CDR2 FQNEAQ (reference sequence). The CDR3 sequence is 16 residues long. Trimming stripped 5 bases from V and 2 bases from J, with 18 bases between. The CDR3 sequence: CASSPLPGEGNTEAFF. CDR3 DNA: TGTGCCAGCAGCCCCCTACCGGGGGAGGGAAACACTGAAGCTTTCTTT.

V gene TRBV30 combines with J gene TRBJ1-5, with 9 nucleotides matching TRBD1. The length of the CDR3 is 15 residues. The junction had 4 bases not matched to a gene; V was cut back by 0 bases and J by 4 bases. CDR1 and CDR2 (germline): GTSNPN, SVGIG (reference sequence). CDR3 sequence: CAWSVQQGANQPQHF. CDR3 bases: TGTGCCTGGAGTGTACAACAGGGGGCGAATCAGCCCCAGCATTTT.

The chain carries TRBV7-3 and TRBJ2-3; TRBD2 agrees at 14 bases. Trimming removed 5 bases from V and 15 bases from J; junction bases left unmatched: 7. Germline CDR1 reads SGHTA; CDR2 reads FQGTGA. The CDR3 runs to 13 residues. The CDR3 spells CASSRLAGGPQYF. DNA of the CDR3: TGTGCCAGCAGCCGACTAGCGGGAGGGCCCCAATATTTT.

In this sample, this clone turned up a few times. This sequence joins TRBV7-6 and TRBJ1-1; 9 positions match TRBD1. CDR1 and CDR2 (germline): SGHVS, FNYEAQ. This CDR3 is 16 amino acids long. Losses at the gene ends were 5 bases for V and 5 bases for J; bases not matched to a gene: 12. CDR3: CASSPLRDRVGTEAFF. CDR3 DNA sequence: TGTGCCAGCAGCCCTCTCCGGGACAGGGTTGGGACTGAAGCTTTCTTT.

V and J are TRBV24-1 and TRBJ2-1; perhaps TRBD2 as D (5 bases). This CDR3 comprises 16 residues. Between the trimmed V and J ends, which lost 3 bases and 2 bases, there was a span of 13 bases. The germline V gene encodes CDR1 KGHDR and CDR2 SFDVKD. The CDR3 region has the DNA TGTGCCACCAGTGATGCACAAGCGGATGCCTACAATGAGCAGTTCTTC. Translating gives CATSDAQADAYNEQFF.

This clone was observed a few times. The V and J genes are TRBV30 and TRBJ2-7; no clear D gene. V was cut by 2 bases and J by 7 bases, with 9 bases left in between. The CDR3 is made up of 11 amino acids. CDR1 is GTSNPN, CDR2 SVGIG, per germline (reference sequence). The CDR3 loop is CAWSSLVEQYF. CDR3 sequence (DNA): TGTGCCTGGAGTTCTCTCGTTGAGCAGTACTTC. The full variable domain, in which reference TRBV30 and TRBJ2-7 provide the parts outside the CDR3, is SQTIHQWPATLVQPVGSPLSLECTVEGTSNPNLYWYRQAAGRGLQLLFYSVGIGQISSEVPQNLSASRPQDRQFILSSKKLLLSDSGFYLCAWSSLVEQYFGPGTRLTVT.

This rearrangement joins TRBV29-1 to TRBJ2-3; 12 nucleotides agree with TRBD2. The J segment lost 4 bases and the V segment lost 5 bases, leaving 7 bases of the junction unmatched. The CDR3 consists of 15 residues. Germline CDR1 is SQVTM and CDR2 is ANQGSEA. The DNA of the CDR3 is TGCAGCGTTTCCAGGACTAGCGGGAAAGCAGATACGCAGTATTTT. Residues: CSVSRTSGKADTQYF.

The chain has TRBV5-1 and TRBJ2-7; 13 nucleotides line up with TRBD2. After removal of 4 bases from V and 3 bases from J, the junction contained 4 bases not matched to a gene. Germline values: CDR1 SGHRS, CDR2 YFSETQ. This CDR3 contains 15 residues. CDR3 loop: CASSAGTSGIYEQYF. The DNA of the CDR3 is TGCGCCAGCAGCGCCGGGACTAGCGGGATCTACGAGCAGTACTTC.

CDR3 DNA: TGTGCCAGTAGTTCGCGACAGGGGGCGTATCAAGGCTACACCTTC. It encodes CASSSRQGAYQGYTF. This chain joins TRBV19 and TRBJ1-2; 10 bases match TRBD1. The CDR3 sequence is 15 residues long. Germline V gene lookup returns CDR1 LNHDA and CDR2 SQIVND (reference sequence). Losses at the gene ends were 5 bases for V and 8 bases for J; bases not matched to a gene: 11.

CDR3 nucleotide sequence: TGTGCCAGCAGCTACACCGGGACTAGCGCGGAGACCCAGTACTTC. It encodes CASSYTGTSAETQYF. This rearrangement joins TRBV6-5 to TRBJ2-5, with TRBD2 matching 10 bases. Trimming at V came to 6 bases and at J to 5 bases, leaving 9 bases not matched to a gene. Germline lookup yields CDR1 MNHEY and CDR2 SVGAGI. The CDR3 covers 15 residues.

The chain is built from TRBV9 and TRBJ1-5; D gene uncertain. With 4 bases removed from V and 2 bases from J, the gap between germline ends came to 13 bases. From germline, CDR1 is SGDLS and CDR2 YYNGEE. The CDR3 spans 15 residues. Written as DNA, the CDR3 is TGTGCCAGCAGCTCCTACGCGGGCGGCAATCAGCCCCAGCATTTT. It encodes CASSSYAGGNQPQHF.

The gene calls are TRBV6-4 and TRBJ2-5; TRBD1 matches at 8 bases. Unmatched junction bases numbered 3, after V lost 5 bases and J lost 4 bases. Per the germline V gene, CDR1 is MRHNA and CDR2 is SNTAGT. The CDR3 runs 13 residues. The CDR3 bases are TGTGCCAGCAGTCGTGACAGGGGAGAGACCCAGTACTTC. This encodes CASSRDRGETQYF.

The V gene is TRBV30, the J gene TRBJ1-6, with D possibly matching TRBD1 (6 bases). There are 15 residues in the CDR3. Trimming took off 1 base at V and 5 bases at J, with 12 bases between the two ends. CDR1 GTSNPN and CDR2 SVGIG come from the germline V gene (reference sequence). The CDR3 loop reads CAWSEGPGDNSPLHF. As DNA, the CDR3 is TGTGCCTGGAGTGAAGGGCCAGGGGATAATTCACCCCTCCACTTT.

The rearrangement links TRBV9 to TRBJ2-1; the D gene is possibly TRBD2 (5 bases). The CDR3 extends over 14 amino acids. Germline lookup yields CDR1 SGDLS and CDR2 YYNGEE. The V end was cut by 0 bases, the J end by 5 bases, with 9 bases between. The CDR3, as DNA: TGTGCCAGCAGCGTAGGAGGGAGAGACAATGAGCAGTTCTTC. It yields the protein CASSVGGRDNEQFF.